The source of this T cell receptor beta chain is a study of graft-versus-host responses after intestinal transplantation. About the research overall: As for transplant type, recipients had multivisceral, liver-intestinal, or isolated intestinal grafts. Every one of the recipients received anti-thymocyte globulin induction and afterwards took tacrolimus and steroids for roughly 3 years. Overall study results and limits: Recipient marrow held GvH clones, some first seen in ileum or blood. With peak circulating GvH clone levels came an association with early post-transplant HvG declines.

Concerning this clone: Its cognate antigen is unknown.

The method was immunoSEQ multiplex PCR; TCRdb's version includes in-frame clones alone and lacks a portion of them. The table lists 15,000 to 20,000 clones, about 65% of them singletons. Graft samples were processed, releasing intraepithelial and lamina propria lymphocytes. The CDR3 is made up of 12 amino acids. The germline CDR1 and CDR2 sequences are LGHNA and YSLEER. Trimming cost V 0 bases and J 10 bases, with 7 bases left between them. The sample was ileum tissue, taken roughly three weeks after intestinal transplant. The chain couples TRBV4-3 to TRBJ2-1; D might be TRBD2 (5 bases). This TCR derives from a human patient who received an intestinal transplant, so some T cells may come from the graft donor. CDR3 loop: CASSQDRGEQFF. The CDR3 DNA reads TGCGCCAGCAGCCAAGATCGCGGGGAGCAGTTCTTC.